This passage covers 21 T cell receptor beta chains from one sample sequenced in a study of blood T cells in healthy people across ages. Alongside a J-beta primer mix, a sample-barcoded 5' primer served in a second PCR lasting roughly 6 to 12 cycles. TCRdb processed the 5' RACE reads anew with MiXCR; each CDR3 protein has one entry. The table shows more than 800,000 distinct CDR3 sequences, with less than 35% occurring only once. The specimen sequenced was blood. These receptors came from a woman aged 80 or older in good health.

The chain combines TRBV6-5 with TRBJ2-1, with D tentatively TRBD1 (5 bases). There are 13 residues in the CDR3. V lost 6 bases and J lost 9, with 15 bases in between. Germline CDR1 and CDR2: MNHEY and SVGAGI. The CDR3 loop reads CASSQRGTGEQFF. CDR3 in DNA: TGTGCCAGCAGCCAAAGGGGAACGGGTGAGCAGTTCTTC.

V usage is TRBV30 and J usage is TRBJ2-7; TRBD1 might be the D (6 bases). The CDR3 has 14 residues. V lost 0 bases to trimming and J lost 5 bases, with 14 bases between them. Germline V lookup: CDR1 GTSNPN, CDR2 SVGIG (reference sequence). The CDR3 here is CAWSVGGTGHEQYF. In DNA form, the CDR3 reads TGTGCCTGGAGTGTAGGGGGAACTGGCCACGAGCAGTACTTC.

V is TRBV7-9 and J is TRBJ2-5; 7 bases line up with TRBD2. The J call is uncertain, as TRBJ2-1 better fits the DNA end. From germline, CDR1 is SEHNR and CDR2 FQNEAQ (reference sequence). The CDR3 sequence is 15 residues long. CDR3 loop: CASSYSGGNTETQFF. DNA of the CDR3: TGTGCCAGCAGCTATTCCGGGGGGAACACGGAGACCCAGTTCTTC.

The table lists this clonotype with many counts. The chain is built from TRBV6-2 or TRBV6-3 and TRBJ2-1; D is perhaps TRBD1 (6 bases). The germline V and J ends were trimmed by 8 bases and 10 bases, with 15 bases remaining between them. In germline, CDR1 is MNHEY, CDR2 SVGEGT. This CDR3 is built from 12 residues. For the CDR3, the DNA is TGTGCCAGCTCCCAGACAGGCGTCGAGCAGTTCTTC. It codes for CASSQTGVEQFF.

As to this clonotype: A much larger clone lies a single base off, so this may be a read error. In nucleotides, the CDR3 is TGTGCCAGCAGTTTATCTAGCGGGGCCTACAATGAGCAGTACTTC. Protein product: CASSLSSGAYNEQYF. The rearrangement uses TRBV12-3 or TRBV12-4 and TRBJ2-1, with 9 bases identical to TRBD2. The J call may not be correct, given that the DNA end is closer to TRBJ2-7. This CDR3 comprises 15 residues.

This clonotype has more than one count but fewer than ten. This chain links TRBV6-2 or TRBV6-3 with TRBJ1-2; 9 bases are shared with TRBD1. Germline CDR1 MNHEY, CDR2 SVGEGT. The length of the CDR3 is 18 residues. V was pared by 2 bases and J by 5 bases, with 15 bases of the junction left unmatched. CDR3: CASSYPTVQGAVGYGYTF. The CDR3 bases are TGTGCCAGCAGTTACCCGACTGTACAGGGGGCAGTTGGATATGGCTACACCTTC.

The V and J genes are TRBV29-1 and TRBJ2-3; 11 bases align to TRBD2. V shed 1 base and J 3 bases; nucleotides not matched to a gene: 3. The CDR3 covers 15 residues. CDR1 and CDR2 from the germline V gene are SQVTM and ANQGSEA. CDR3 nucleotide sequence: TGCAGCGTTGAAGGAGTAGCGGGGGGGACAGATACGCAGTATTTT. Its translation: CSVEGVAGGTDTQYF.

Worth noting for this clonotype: This may stem from a read error, because a much larger clone lies one nucleotide away. This sequence joins TRBV11-1 and TRBJ2-1; 9 bases fit TRBD2. The better agreement between TRBJ2-7 and the DNA end casts doubt on the J call. Germline V gene data show CDR1 as SGHAT and CDR2 as FQDESV (reference sequence). The CDR3 length is 16 residues. The DNA for the CDR3 is TGTGCCAGCAGCCCTAGTGGGCGGGGGGGCTACAATGAGCAGTACTTC. This gives the protein CASSPSGRGGYNEQYF.

The genes are TRBV20-1 and TRBJ1-6, with 12 bases matching TRBD1. After removal of 3 bases from V and 9 bases from J, the junction contained 3 bases not matched to a gene. Looked up from germline, CDR1 is DFQATT and CDR2 is SNEGSKA (reference sequence). The CDR3 sequence is 14 residues long. CDR3 DNA sequence: TGCAGTGCTAGGGGACAGGGGGCGGCTTCACCCCTCCACTTT. It specifies CSARGQGAASPLHF.

This clonotype was counted ten times or more. The CDR3, as DNA: TGCAGCGTTGCCCGAGCGGGGGCAGATACGCAGTATTTT. Its translation: CSVARAGADTQYF. The rearrangement joins TRBV29-1 to TRBJ2-3, with 8 bases identical to TRBD2. The CDR3 loop spans 13 amino acids. The V segment lost 4 bases and the J segment 4 bases; nucleotides outside the gene matches: 4. Germline V lookup: CDR1 SQVTM, CDR2 ANQGSEA.

This clonotype was counted between two and nine times. A junction boundary mismatches the germline segment, possibly from a read error. The V call is TRBV9, the J call TRBJ2-4; 9 bases map to TRBD1. The CDR3 consists of 15 residues. The germline CDR1 and CDR2 sequences are SGDLS and YYNGEE. The CDR3 sequence: CAGSTLDRGVNIQYF. The CDR3 nucleotides are TGTGCCGGCAGCACCCTGGACAGGGGAGTTAACATTCAGTACTTC.

This clonotype has more than one count but fewer than ten. The chain joins TRBV20-1 to TRBJ1-1; TRBD1 aligns across 8 bases. CDR3 length equals 12 residues. V was pared by 6 bases and J by 4 bases, with 4 bases of the junction left unmatched. CDR1 DFQATT and CDR2 SNEGSKA come from the germline V gene (reference sequence). CDR3 residues: CSAPGGLTEAFF. In DNA, the CDR3 is TGCAGTGCCCCAGGGGGCCTCACTGAAGCTTTCTTT.

The chain links TRBV20-1 to TRBJ1-4; 11 bases fit TRBD1. Germline CDR1 reads DFQATT; CDR2 reads SNEGSKA (reference sequence). There are 15 residues in the CDR3. The junction had 11 bases not matched to a gene; V was cut back by 6 bases and J by 8 bases. CDR3 nucleotides: TGCAGTGCACGAACCCTTCGGACAGGGGGCGAAAAACTGTTTTTT. This gives the protein CSARTLRTGGEKLFF.

The rearrangement links TRBV20-1 to TRBJ2-3; 7 bases align to TRBD2. Losses at the gene ends were 0 bases for V and 5 bases for J; bases not matched to a gene: 11. Germline V lookup: CDR1 DFQATT, CDR2 SNEGSKA (reference sequence). The CDR3 length is 16 residues. The CDR3 reads CSARDIAGVWVDTQYF. CDR3 nucleotide sequence: TGCAGTGCTAGAGATATCGCGGGAGTTTGGGTAGATACGCAGTATTTT.

V gene TRBV7-8 combines with J gene TRBJ1-5, with 7 bases matching TRBD1. The CDR3 extends over 15 amino acids. Germline loops: CDR1 SGHVS, CDR2 FQNEAQ. Unmatched junction bases numbered 8, after V lost 3 bases and J lost 6 bases. CDR3 loop: CASSFGRGSFQPQHF. CDR3 nucleotides: TGTGCCAGCAGCTTCGGCAGGGGGTCTTTTCAGCCCCAGCATTTT.

The rearrangement joins TRBV20-1 to TRBJ2-7, with TRBD1 matching 7 bases. CDR3 length: 15 residues. Unmatched junction bases numbered 10, after V lost 3 bases and J lost 2 bases. The germline gives CDR1 DFQATT, CDR2 SNEGSKA (reference sequence). The CDR3: CSASKGQPSAYEQYF. The CDR3 bases are TGCAGTGCTAGTAAGGGACAGCCCTCGGCCTACGAGCAGTACTTC.

This clonotype has a handful of counts. This chain uses TRBV6-2 or TRBV6-3 with TRBJ1-1; D is unresolved. V dropped 7 bases and J dropped 0 bases, with 9 bases sitting between them. From germline, CDR1 is MNHEY and CDR2 SVGEGT. The CDR3 covers 13 residues. The CDR3 nucleotides are TGTGCCAGCACAGCCCTAATGAACACTGAAGCTTTCTTT. It encodes CASTALMNTEAFF.

V and J are TRBV20-1 and TRBJ1-2; 7 positions match TRBD1. Germline values: CDR1 DFQATT, CDR2 SNEGSKA (reference sequence). The CDR3 is 14 residues long. V was clipped by 7 bases and J by 1 base; unmatched bases: 9. In nucleotides, the CDR3 is TGCAGTGGAGCTAGACAGGGAGTTAACTATGGCTACACCTTC. As protein: CSGARQGVNYGYTF.

This clonotype has at least ten counts. The rearrangement uses TRBV27 and TRBJ1-2, with D maybe TRBD1 (5 bases). Germline V gene sequence: CDR1 MNHEY, CDR2 SMNVEV (reference sequence). This CDR3 region has 14 residues. V was trimmed by 6 bases and J by 6 bases, leaving 17 bases between them. CDR3 bases: TGTGCCAGCAGCCCAAGGCAGGGAAGGAATGGCTACACCTTC. This sequence encodes CASSPRQGRNGYTF.

The chain employs TRBV9 and TRBJ2-7; 9 nucleotides line up with TRBD1. The CDR3 has 14 residues. The germline V gene has CDR1 SGDLS and CDR2 YYNGEE. Trimming cost V 2 bases and J 4 bases; bases outside gene matches: 4. The CDR3 spells CASSVSGTGYEQYF. The CDR3 bases are TGTGCCAGCAGCGTTTCCGGGACAGGGTACGAGCAGTACTTC.

This CDR3 is CASRDSPYTDTQYF. The CDR3 bases are TGTGCCAGCAGGGACAGCCCATACACAGATACGCAGTATTTT. The V gene is TRBV12-3 or TRBV12-4, the J gene TRBJ2-3, with D perhaps matching TRBD1 (6 bases). CDR3 length equals 14 residues. V was cut by 6 bases and J by 2 bases, with 12 bases left in between.